The 29 T cell receptor beta chains given below trace back to one sample, sequenced in a study of OX40 agonist ivuxolimab in advanced cancers. Profiled with immunoSEQ multiplex PCR; TCRdb holds only in-frame clones, not every one. The sample consists of 55,000 to 65,000 clones, 77% of them appearing once. This specimen consisted of CD4+ or CD8+ T cells sorted from blood, obtained in a trial of the OX40 agonist ivuxolimab. The receptors shown here come from an adult with an advanced solid tumor such as melanoma, head and neck, liver or kidney cancer.

This clone was picked up one time. The chain uses TRBV7-2 and TRBJ2-7; 8 bases line up with TRBD1. V was clipped by 5 bases and J by 3 bases; unmatched bases: 6. Germline V gives CDR1 SGHTA, CDR2 FQGNSA. This CDR3 has 14 amino acids. CDR3 loop: CASSHRTGIYEQYF. In DNA, the CDR3 is TGTGCCAGCAGCCATCGGACAGGGATCTACGAGCAGTACTTC. The whole variable domain, remainder taken from reference TRBV7-2 and TRBJ2-7, is GAGVSQSPSNKVTEKGKDVELRCDPISGHTALYWYRQSLGQGLEFLIYFQGNSAPDKSGLPSDRFSAERTGGSVSTLTIQRTQQEDSAVYLCASSHRTGIYEQYFGPGTRLTVT.

This chain joins TRBV4-3 and TRBJ1-1, with D possibly matching TRBD1 (5 bases). Germline V lookup: CDR1 LGHNA, CDR2 YSLEER. Deletions cut 2 bases from V and 5 bases from J, with 12 bases between. The CDR3 spans 14 residues. The CDR3 loop reads CASSQMQGRTEAFF. Written as DNA, the CDR3 is TGCGCCAGCAGCCAAATGCAGGGCAGAACTGAAGCTTTCTTT.

The J gene is TRBJ1-4, the V gene TRBV7-2; TRBD1 agrees at 7 bases. The V gene end was trimmed by 3 bases and the J gene end by 7 bases; junction bases not matched to a gene: 5. This CDR3 has 14 amino acids. CDR1 SGHTA and CDR2 FQGNSA come from the germline V gene. The CDR3 is CASSFYRGIEKLFF. CDR3 coding DNA: TGTGCCAGCAGCTTCTACAGGGGAATTGAAAAACTGTTTTTT.

V is TRBV5-4 and J is TRBJ2-5; 10 nucleotides agree with TRBD2. Trimming cost V 4 bases and J 5 bases; bases outside gene matches: 14. CDR3 size: 17 residues. Germline V gene data show CDR1 as SGHNT and CDR2 as YYREEE (reference sequence). The CDR3: CASSTASGGAGWETQYF. As DNA, the CDR3 is TGTGCCAGCAGCACCGCCAGCGGGGGGGCCGGATGGGAGACCCAGTACTTC.

The genes are TRBV28 and TRBJ2-1; 12 nucleotides agree with TRBD2. V gave up 7 bases and J gave up 10 bases; unmatched junction bases: 8. This CDR3 region has 14 residues. Germline CDR1 reads MDHEN; CDR2 reads SYDVKM. The DNA of the CDR3 is TGTGCCAGCACTTCTAGCGGGAGGGCCCGGGAGCAGTTCTTC. Protein: CASTSSGRAREQFF.

This sequence joins TRBV7-9 and TRBJ1-4; 10 nucleotides align to TRBD1. J lost 6 bases, V lost 4 bases, and 11 bases had no gene match. Looked up from germline, CDR1 is SEHNR and CDR2 is FQNEAQ (reference sequence). The CDR3 is made up of 17 amino acids. CDR3 region: CASSSVETGTGDEKLFF. In nucleotides, the CDR3 is TGTGCCAGCAGCTCGGTGGAAACCGGGACAGGGGATGAAAAACTGTTTTTT. The full variable domain, in which reference TRBV7-9 and TRBJ1-4 provide the parts outside the CDR3, is DTGVSQNPRHKITKRGQNVTFRCDPISEHNRLYWYRQTLGQGPEFLTYFQNEAQLEKSRLLSDRFSAERPKGSFSTLEIQRTEQGDSAMYLCASSSVETGTGDEKLFFGSGTQLSVL.

This clone has just a few counts. The chain is built from TRBV7-2 and TRBJ2-7; weak D call: TRBD2 (5 bases). CDR1 SGHTA and CDR2 FQGNSA come from the germline V gene. V was clipped by 1 base and J by 7 bases, with 20 bases between them. The CDR3 has 16 residues. CDR3 region: CASSLGSRGLLLEQYF. DNA of the CDR3: TGTGCCAGCAGCTTAGGATCCCGGGGTCTCCTCCTAGAGCAGTACTTC.

This clone was seen many times. J is TRBJ2-7 and V is TRBV10-2, with TRBD1 identical over 8 bases. CDR3 length: 15 amino acids. Germline trimming cut 0 bases from V and 3 bases from J; bases unmatched to any gene: 4. Germline CDR1 WSHSY, CDR2 SAAADI. CDR3 bases: TGCGCCAGCAGTGAGTCGAACAGGGGGGTCTACGAGCAGTACTTC. This encodes CASSESNRGVYEQYF.

Concerning this clone itself: At one boundary the junction diverges from the germline segment, which might be a read error. This chain connects TRBV7-6 to TRBJ1-4; no clear D. This CDR3 has 16 residues. Germline values: CDR1 SGHVS, CDR2 FNYEAQ. The CDR3 sequence is CVSSPGIMGGNRKLFF. In DNA form, the CDR3 reads TGTGTCAGCAGTCCCGGGATCATGGGAGGGAATAGGAAACTGTTTTTT.

J is TRBJ1-4 and V is TRBV13; D is undetermined. CDR3 length: 13 amino acids. The germline V gene encodes CDR1 PRHDT and CDR2 FYEKMQ (reference sequence). Trimming removed 4 bases from V and 8 bases from J, with 11 bases in between. The CDR3 spells CASSSGTFEKLFF. In nucleotides, the CDR3 is TGTGCCAGCAGCTCCGGCACATTCGAAAAACTGTTTTTT.

The V and J genes are TRBV27 and TRBJ2-6; weak D call: TRBD2 (7 bases). CDR3 size: 17 residues. Germline-derived CDR1 and CDR2 are MNHEY and SMNVEV (reference sequence). V was trimmed by 8 bases and J by 0 bases, leaving 17 bases between them. This chain's CDR3 is CASYSRGGPSGANVLTF. CDR3 sequence (DNA): TGTGCCAGCTATTCTAGGGGGGGCCCCTCTGGGGCCAACGTCCTGACTTTC.

In its sample, this clone ranks as medium-sized. The V call is TRBV4-1, the J call TRBJ2-7, with 7 bases that match TRBD2. Germline-derived CDR1 and CDR2 are MGHRA and YSYEKL. This CDR3 has 20 amino acids. V shed 1 base, J shed 0 bases, and the junction held 18 bases outside the gene matches. The CDR3 sequence is CASSQVALRGLGTYSYEQYF. CDR3 DNA sequence: TGCGCCAGCAGCCAAGTAGCCCTTCGAGGACTAGGGACTTACTCCTACGAGCAGTACTTC.

The chain uses TRBV29-1 and TRBJ1-1, with TRBD1 matching 7 bases. This CDR3 has 14 amino acids. CDR1 and CDR2 (germline): SQVTM, ANQGSEA. J lost 1 base, V lost 6 bases, and 8 bases had no gene match. DNA for the CDR3: TGCAGCGTGATGGGGACAGCCCAGAACACTGAAGCTTTCTTT. Protein sequence: CSVMGTAQNTEAFF.

In its sample, this clone was seen a few times. CDR3 protein: CAWGQGKYGYTF. CDR3 coding DNA: TGTGCCTGGGGACAGGGGAAGTATGGCTACACCTTC. This chain joins TRBV30 and TRBJ1-2; 9 bases agree with TRBD1. The CDR3 contains 12 residues. J lost 5 bases, V lost 5 bases, and 3 bases had no gene match. CDR1 is GTSNPN, CDR2 SVGIG, per germline (reference sequence).

The chain joins TRBV7-9 to TRBJ1-1; 8 positions match TRBD1. This CDR3 comprises 14 residues. Germline V gene sequence: CDR1 SEHNR, CDR2 FQNEAQ (reference sequence). V lost 0 bases and J lost 5; bases outside the gene matches: 2. The CDR3 DNA reads TGTGCCAGCAGCTTAGCGGACAGGGTTACTGAAGCTTTCTTT. The encoded protein is CASSLADRVTEAFF.

This clone was found a few times. The chain couples TRBV19 to TRBJ1-1; possibly TRBD1 for D (5 bases). The CDR3 is made up of 13 amino acids. Trimming stripped 5 bases from V and 5 bases from J, with 12 bases between. CDR1 and CDR2 from the germline V gene are LNHDA and SQIVND (reference sequence). The CDR3 sequence: CASSARGGTEAFF. The CDR3 nucleotides read TGTGCCAGTAGTGCACGGGGGGGAACTGAAGCTTTCTTT.

This clone showed up just a few times. The rearrangement links TRBV2 to TRBJ2-5; 9 bases line up with TRBD1. Germline CDR1 SNHLY, CDR2 FYNNEI. The CDR3 length is 15 residues. The junction had 10 bases not matched to a gene; V was cut back by 5 bases and J by 6 bases. Written as DNA, the CDR3 is TGTGCCAGCAGTCCGCGGACAGGGGCGGACAAGACCCAGTACTTC. It yields the protein CASSPRTGADKTQYF.

The chain couples TRBV5-1 to TRBJ2-2; 10 bases agree with TRBD2. Germline assignment: CDR1 SGHRS and CDR2 YFSETQ. The CDR3 consists of 15 residues. The junction had 7 bases not matched to a gene; V was cut back by 5 bases and J by 6 bases. CDR3 sequence (DNA): TGCGCCAGCAGTTTGAGAGCGGGAGGGGCCGGGGAGCTGTTTTTT. This sequence encodes CASSLRAGGAGELFF.

This chain links TRBV9 with TRBJ2-3; 12 nucleotides match TRBD2. Germline CDR1 and CDR2: SGDLS and YYNGEE. There are 17 residues in the CDR3. The V segment lost 1 base and the J segment 5 bases; nucleotides outside the gene matches: 8. The CDR3 bases are TGTGCCAGCAGCGTAACCACTAGCGGGAGGCAGGGAGATACGCAGTATTTT. It translates to CASSVTTSGRQGDTQYF.

The chain is built from TRBV9 and TRBJ1-3; 11 bases are a match to TRBD1. The CDR3 consists of 16 residues. Germline CDR1 SGDLS, CDR2 YYNGEE. J gave up 3 bases and V 4 bases, and 6 bases lay outside the gene matches. The CDR3 bases are TGTGCCAGCAGCCCCTGGGACAGGGGGGTTGGAAACACCATATATTTT. This encodes CASSPWDRGVGNTIYF. The full variable domain, its missing parts supplied by reference TRBV9 and TRBJ1-3, is DSGVTQTPKHLITATGQRVTLRCSPRSGDLSVYWYQQSLDQGLQFLIQYYNGEERAKGNILERFSAQQFPDLHSELNLSSLELGDSALYFCASSPWDRGVGNTIYFGEGSWLTVV.

V usage is TRBV6-5 and J usage is TRBJ2-2; D remains ambiguous. The length of the CDR3 is 12 residues. Germline-derived CDR1 and CDR2 are MNHEY and SVGAGI. Trimming shortened V by 2 bases and J by 8 bases, and 6 bases separated the two germline ends. CDR3 sequence: CASSYTEGELFF. The CDR3 DNA reads as TGTGCCAGCAGTTACACCGAGGGGGAGCTGTTTTTT.

This chain links TRBV7-2 with TRBJ2-2, with no clear D. CDR3 length equals 12 residues. Between the trimmed V and J ends, which lost 5 bases and 4 bases, there was a span of 5 bases. The V gene's germline CDR1 is SGHTA and CDR2 FQGNSA. The CDR3 loop is CASSPFTGELFF. The CDR3 DNA sequence: TGTGCCAGCAGCCCCTTCACCGGGGAGCTGTTTTTT.

The DNA for the CDR3 is TGTGCCAGCAGCCCTTATCTCGGCAATAACGAGCAGTACTTC. Its translation is CASSPYLGNNEQYF. The chain has TRBV9 and TRBJ2-5; D is undetermined. The J call is doubtful: the DNA matches TRBJ2-7 better. Germline V CDR1 and CDR2: SGDLS, YYNGEE. This CDR3 contains 14 residues.

The J gene is TRBJ1-2, the V gene TRBV9; D remains ambiguous. The CDR3 length is 13 residues. Trimming shortened V by 4 bases and J by 4 bases, and 11 bases separated the two germline ends. The V gene's germline CDR1 is SGDLS and CDR2 YYNGEE. CDR3 loop: CASSPREAYGYTF. CDR3 DNA sequence: TGTGCCAGCAGCCCCCGGGAAGCCTATGGCTACACCTTC.

J is TRBJ1-1 and V is TRBV19, with TRBD1 matching 9 bases. V lost 7 bases to trimming and J lost 4 bases; unmatched junction nucleotides: 13. The CDR3 runs to 16 residues. Germline lookup yields CDR1 LNHDA and CDR2 SQIVND (reference sequence). CDR3 loop: CASIPKQGARGTEAFF. In DNA, the CDR3 is TGTGCCAGTATTCCCAAACAGGGGGCGCGGGGCACTGAAGCTTTCTTT. The variable domain in full, with the rest retrieved from reference TRBV19 and TRBJ1-1, is DGGITQSPKYLFRKEGQNVTLSCEQNLNHDAMYWYRQDPGQGLRLIYYSQIVNDFQKGDIAEGYSVSREKKESFPLTVTSAQKNPTAFYLCASIPKQGARGTEAFFGQGTRLTVV.

This clone showed up just once. This chain uses TRBV27 with TRBJ2-1, with D tentatively TRBD1 (8 bases). The V and J ends lost 5 bases and 9 bases respectively, with 20 bases between them. This CDR3 comprises 15 residues. Germline values: CDR1 MNHEY, CDR2 SMNVEV (reference sequence). CDR3 coding DNA: TGTGCCAGCAGTCCCCAGGGGGCGGGAGTATTTGAGCAGTTCTTC. It codes for CASSPQGAGVFEQFF.

The gene calls are TRBV2 and TRBJ2-7, with 7 bases identical to TRBD2. The CDR3 is 15 residues long. The junction had 10 bases not matched to a gene; V was cut back by 6 bases and J by 2 bases. Per the germline V gene, CDR1 is SNHLY and CDR2 is FYNNEI. CDR3 residues: CASRFSGGGTYEQYF. The CDR3 region has the DNA TGTGCCAGCAGGTTCTCGGGAGGTGGAACCTACGAGCAGTACTTC. The full variable domain, completed using reference TRBV2 and TRBJ2-7, is EPEVTQTPSHQVTQMGQEVILRCVPISNHLYFYWYRQILGQKVEFLVSFYNNEISEKSEIFDDQFSVERPDGSNFTLKIRSTKLEDSAMYFCASRFSGGGTYEQYFGPGTRLTVT.

There are a few counts of this clone. The genes are TRBV7-2 and TRBJ2-2; D is unresolved. The germline V and J ends were trimmed by 4 bases and 13 bases, with 25 bases remaining between them. This CDR3 has 16 amino acids. Germline CDR1 SGHTA, CDR2 FQGNSA. Here the CDR3 reads CASSSVGIPGLALLFF. The CDR3 region has the DNA TGTGCCAGCAGCTCAGTCGGTATCCCCGGCTTGGCTTTGCTGTTTTTT.

This chain joins TRBV27 and TRBJ2-2, with unresolved D. Trimming pared 3 bases from V and 2 bases from J, leaving 7 bases between. The CDR3 length is 14 residues. Germline loops: CDR1 MNHEY, CDR2 SMNVEV (reference sequence). CDR3 nucleotides: TGTGCCAGCAGTTTGGGGTTTAACACCGGGGAGCTGTTTTTT. Amino acid sequence: CASSLGFNTGELFF.